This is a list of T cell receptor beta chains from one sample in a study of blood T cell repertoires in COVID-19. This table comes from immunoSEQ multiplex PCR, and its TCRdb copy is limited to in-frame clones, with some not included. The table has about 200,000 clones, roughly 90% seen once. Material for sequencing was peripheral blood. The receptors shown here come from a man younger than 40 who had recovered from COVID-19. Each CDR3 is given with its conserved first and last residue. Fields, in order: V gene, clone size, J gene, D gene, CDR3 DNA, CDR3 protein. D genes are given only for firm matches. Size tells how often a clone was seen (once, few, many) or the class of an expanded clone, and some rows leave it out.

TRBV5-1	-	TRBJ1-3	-	TGCGCCAGCAGCGAGAAACAGGTGCACTCTGGAAACACCATATATTTT	CASSEKQVHSGNTIYF
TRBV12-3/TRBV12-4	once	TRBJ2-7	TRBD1	TGTGCCAGCAGGGGACAGGGGGCCTACGAGCAGTACTTC	CASRGQGAYEQYF
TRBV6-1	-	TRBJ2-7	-	TGTGCCAGCAGTGAAGGGCAGGGGGGAGTCGGTTGGGCCTACGAGCAGTACTTC	CASSEGQGGVGWAYEQYF
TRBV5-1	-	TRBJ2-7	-	TGCGCCAGCAGCCTCGGATTCAGGGACGAGCAGTACTTC	CASSLGFRDEQYF
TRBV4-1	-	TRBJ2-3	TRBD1	TGCGCCAGCAGCCAAGATGTAGGGGGCTTCACAGATACGCAGTATTTT	CASSQDVGGFTDTQYF
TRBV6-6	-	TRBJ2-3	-	TGTGCCAGCAGTTTTAGCGGCCGGGGCACAGATACGCAGTATTTT	CASSFSGRGTDTQYF
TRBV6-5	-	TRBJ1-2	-	TGTGCCAGCAGTTACTCGAACACAGGGCAAGGTGGCTACACCTTC	CASSYSNTGQGGYTF
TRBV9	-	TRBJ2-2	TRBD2	TGTGCCAGCAGCCCCAGCGGGGGGGCCGTAATCACCGGGGAGCTGTTTTTT	CASSPSGGAVITGELFF
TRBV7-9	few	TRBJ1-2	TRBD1	TGTGCCAGCAGCGTCCGGGACAGGAGCGGACTTAACTATGGCTACACCTTC	CASSVRDRSGLNYGYTF
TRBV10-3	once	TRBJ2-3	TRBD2	TGTGCCATCAGTGATAGGACTAGCGGGGCTAGAAACGCAGATACGCAGTATTTT	CAISDRTSGARNADTQYF
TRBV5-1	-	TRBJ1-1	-	TGCGCCAGCAGCTTTAGCGGGATCACTGAAGCTTTCTTT	CASSFSGITEAFF
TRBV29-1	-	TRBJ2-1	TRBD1	TGCAGCGTTGACTTGACAGGGGGCAGTTCCGAGCAGTTCTTC	CSVDLTGGSSEQFF
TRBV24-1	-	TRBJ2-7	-	TGTGCCACCAGAGGACAGAACTCCTACGAGCAGTACTTC	CATRGQNSYEQYF
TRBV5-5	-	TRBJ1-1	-	TGTGCCAGCAGCCCCCTACTGAACACTGAAGCTTTCTTT	CASSPLLNTEAFF
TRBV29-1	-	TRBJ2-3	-	TGCAGCGTTGAAGGTTACTCAGACAGTACGCAGTATTTT	CSVEGYSDSTQYF
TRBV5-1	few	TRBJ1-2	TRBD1	TGCGCCAGCAATCAGGGGGCGGACTATGGCTACACCTTC	CASNQGADYGYTF
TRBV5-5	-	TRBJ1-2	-	TGTGCCAGCAGCTTAACCCCGGGACTGACCTATGGCTACACCTTC	CASSLTPGLTYGYTF
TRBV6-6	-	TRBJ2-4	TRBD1	TGTGCCAGCAGACCCGGGACAGGGAAGGAACGGGACATTCAGTACTTC	CASRPGTGKERDIQYF
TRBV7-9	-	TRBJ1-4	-	TGTGCCAGCAGCTTGAGGCTCAGTCCTAATGAAAAACTGTTTTTT	CASSLRLSPNEKLFF
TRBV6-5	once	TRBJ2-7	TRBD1	TGTGCCAGCAGTTTATACAGGGGGCACCCTTACGAGCAGTACTTC	CASSLYRGHPYEQYF
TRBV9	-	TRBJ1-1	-	TGTGCCAGCAGCGTCGGGGGAGGGAGAAATTCTGAAGCTTTCTTT	CASSVGGGRNSEAFF
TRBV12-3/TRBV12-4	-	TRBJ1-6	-	TGTGCCAGCAGACGGGCGGGGAATTCACCCCTCCACTTT	CASRRAGNSPLHF
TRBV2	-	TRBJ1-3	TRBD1	TGTGCCAGCAGCGACAGGGCTGGAAACACCATATATTTT	CASSDRAGNTIYF
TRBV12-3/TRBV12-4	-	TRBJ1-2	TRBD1	TGTGCCAGCAGTCTTGGACAGGGGGTAGGCTACACCTTC	CASSLGQGVGYTF
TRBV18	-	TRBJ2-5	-	TGTGCCAGCTCACCCGGAGCGGCCCAAGAGACCCAGTACTTC	CASSPGAAQETQYF
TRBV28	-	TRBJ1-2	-	TGTGCCAGCAGTTTCGGCGGGGATTTTAACTATGGCTACACCTTC	CASSFGGDFNYGYTF
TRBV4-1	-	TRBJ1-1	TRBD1	TGCGCCAGCAGCCAAGTAGCTGGGACAGCTAACACTGAAGCTTTCTTT	CASSQVAGTANTEAFF
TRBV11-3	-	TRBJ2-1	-	TGTGCCAGCAGCTTGCGTTACAATGAGCAGTTCTTC	CASSLRYNEQFF
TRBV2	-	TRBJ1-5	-	TGTGCCAGCTGTCTGACTTATAGCAATCAGCCCCAGCATTTT	CASCLTYSNQPQHF
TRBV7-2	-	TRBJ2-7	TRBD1	TGTGCCAGCAGCTTAGTTTCCGGGACAGCCTCCTACGAGCAGTACTTC	CASSLVSGTASYEQYF
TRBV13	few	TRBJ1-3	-	TGTGCCAGCAGACTTGGGGCTCCCAGCTCTGGAAACACCATATATTTT	CASRLGAPSSGNTIYF
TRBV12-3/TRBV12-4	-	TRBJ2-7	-	TGTGCCAGCAGTTTCGGACAAGAGCAGTACTTC	CASSFGQEQYF
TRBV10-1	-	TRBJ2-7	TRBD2	TGCGCCAGCAGTACCGGGACTAGCGTGTACGAGCAGTACTTC	CASSTGTSVYEQYF
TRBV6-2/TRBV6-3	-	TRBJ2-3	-	TGTGCCAGCAGTTTCGGACACACACCTAGCACAGATACGCAGTATTTT	CASSFGHTPSTDTQYF
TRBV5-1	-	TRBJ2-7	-	TGCGCCAGCAGCTTGGAACAGGGTAGAGAAACCTACGAGCAGTACTTC	CASSLEQGRETYEQYF
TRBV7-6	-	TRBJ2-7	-	TGTGCCAGCAGCCGATTTAGTGACGGGACCTACGAGCAGTACTTC	CASSRFSDGTYEQYF
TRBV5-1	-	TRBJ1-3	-	TGCGCCAGCAGCGAGAGTGGAAACACCATATATTTT	CASSESGNTIYF
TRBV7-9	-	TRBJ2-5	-	TGTGCCAGCAGCTTAGTACCGGGGAAGGAGACCCAGTACTTC	CASSLVPGKETQYF
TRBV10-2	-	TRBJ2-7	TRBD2	TGCGCCAGCAGCTCAAGGGATAGCGGGGGGGCATCCTCCTACGAGCAGTACTTC	CASSSRDSGGASSYEQYF
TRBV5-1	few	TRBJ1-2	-	TGCGCCAGCAGCAGGGAGGGGAATACAATAAACTATGGCTACACCTTC	CASSREGNTINYGYTF
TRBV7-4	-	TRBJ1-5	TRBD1	TGTGCCAGCAGCTATCCTACAGGGGTGGTCGGCAATCAGCCCCAGCATTTT	CASSYPTGVVGNQPQHF